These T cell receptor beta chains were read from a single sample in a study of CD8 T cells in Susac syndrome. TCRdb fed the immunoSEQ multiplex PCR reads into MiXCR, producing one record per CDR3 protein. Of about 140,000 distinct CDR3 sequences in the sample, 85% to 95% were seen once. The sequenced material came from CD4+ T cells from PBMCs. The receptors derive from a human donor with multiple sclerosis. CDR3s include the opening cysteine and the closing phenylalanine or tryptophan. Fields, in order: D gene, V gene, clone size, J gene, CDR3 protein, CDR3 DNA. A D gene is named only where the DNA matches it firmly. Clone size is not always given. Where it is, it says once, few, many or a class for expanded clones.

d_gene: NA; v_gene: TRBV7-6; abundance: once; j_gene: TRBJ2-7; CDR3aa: CASSLGLAYEQYF; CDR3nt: TGTGCCAGCAGCTTGGGACTCGCCTACGAGCAGTACTTC
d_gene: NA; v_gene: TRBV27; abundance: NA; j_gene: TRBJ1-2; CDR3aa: CASSSGGWLGYTF; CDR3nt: TGTGCCAGCAGTTCTGGGGGCTGGCTCGGCTACACCTTC
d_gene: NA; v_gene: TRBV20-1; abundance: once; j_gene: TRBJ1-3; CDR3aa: CSAENQGNTGNTIYF; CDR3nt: TGCAGTGCCGAGAACCAGGGGAATACTGGAAACACCATATATTTT
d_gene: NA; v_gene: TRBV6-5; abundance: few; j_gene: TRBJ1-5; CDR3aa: CASSPPNQPQHF; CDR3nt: TGTGCCAGCAGTCCCCCGAATCAGCCCCAGCATTTT
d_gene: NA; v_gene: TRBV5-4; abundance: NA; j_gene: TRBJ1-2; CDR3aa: CASGADSGGGGGYTF; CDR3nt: TGTGCCAGCGGGGCGGACTCCGGGGGAGGAGGTGGCTACACCTTC
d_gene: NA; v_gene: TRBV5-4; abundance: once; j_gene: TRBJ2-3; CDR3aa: CASSFPGTSTDTQYF; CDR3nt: TGTGCCAGCAGCTTCCCGGGGACCAGCACAGATACGCAGTATTTT
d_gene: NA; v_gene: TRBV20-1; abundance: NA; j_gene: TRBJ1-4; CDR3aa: CSAPHPGGKLFF; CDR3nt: TGCAGTGCTCCCCACCCCGGGGGAAAACTGTTTTTT
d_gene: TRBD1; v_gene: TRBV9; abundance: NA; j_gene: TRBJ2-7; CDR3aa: CASSAGTGTGSYEQYF; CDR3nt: TGTGCCAGCAGCGCCGGAACGGGGACAGGGTCCTACGAGCAGTACTTC
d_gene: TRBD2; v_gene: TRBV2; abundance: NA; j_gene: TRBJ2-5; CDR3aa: CASSGPWSSGGGLQETQYF; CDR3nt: TGTGCCAGCAGCGGACCCTGGTCTAGCGGGGGGGGACTTCAAGAGACCCAGTACTTC
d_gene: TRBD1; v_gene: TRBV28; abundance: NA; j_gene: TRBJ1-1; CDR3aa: CASSDPDRVLTEAFF; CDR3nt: TGTGCCAGCAGTGACCCGGACAGGGTTCTAACTGAAGCTTTCTTT
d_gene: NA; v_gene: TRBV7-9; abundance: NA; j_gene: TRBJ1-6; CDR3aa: CASSLEQYNSPLHF; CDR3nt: TGTGCCAGCAGCTTAGAACAGTATAATTCACCCCTCCACTTT
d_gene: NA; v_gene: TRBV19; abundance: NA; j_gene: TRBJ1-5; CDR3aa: CASRLKGGDGFGGQPQHF; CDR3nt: TGTGCCAGTCGGTTAAAGGGAGGGGATGGCTTCGGAGGTCAGCCCCAGCATTTT
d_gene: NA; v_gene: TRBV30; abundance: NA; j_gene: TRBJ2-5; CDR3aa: CAWSALAGTQYF; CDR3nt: TGTGCCTGGAGTGCCCTGGCAGGGACCCAGTACTTC